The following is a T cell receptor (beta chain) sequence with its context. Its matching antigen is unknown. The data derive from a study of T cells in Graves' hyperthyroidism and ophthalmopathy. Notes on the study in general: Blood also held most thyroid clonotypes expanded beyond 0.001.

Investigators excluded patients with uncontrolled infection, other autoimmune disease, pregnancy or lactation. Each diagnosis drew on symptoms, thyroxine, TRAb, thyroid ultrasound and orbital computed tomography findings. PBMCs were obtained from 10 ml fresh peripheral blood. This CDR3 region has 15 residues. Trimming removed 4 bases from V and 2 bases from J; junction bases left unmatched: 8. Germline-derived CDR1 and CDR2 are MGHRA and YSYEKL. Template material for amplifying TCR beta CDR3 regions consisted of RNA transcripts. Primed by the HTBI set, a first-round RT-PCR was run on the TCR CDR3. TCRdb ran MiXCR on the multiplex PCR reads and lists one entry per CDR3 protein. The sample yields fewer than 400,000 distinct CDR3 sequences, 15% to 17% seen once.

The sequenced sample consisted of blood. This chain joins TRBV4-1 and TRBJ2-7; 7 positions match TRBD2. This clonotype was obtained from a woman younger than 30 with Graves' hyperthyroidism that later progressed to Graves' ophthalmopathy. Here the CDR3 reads CASSLAAGMTYEQYF. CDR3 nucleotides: TGCGCCAGCAGCCTCGCAGCGGGAATGACCTACGAGCAGTACTTC.